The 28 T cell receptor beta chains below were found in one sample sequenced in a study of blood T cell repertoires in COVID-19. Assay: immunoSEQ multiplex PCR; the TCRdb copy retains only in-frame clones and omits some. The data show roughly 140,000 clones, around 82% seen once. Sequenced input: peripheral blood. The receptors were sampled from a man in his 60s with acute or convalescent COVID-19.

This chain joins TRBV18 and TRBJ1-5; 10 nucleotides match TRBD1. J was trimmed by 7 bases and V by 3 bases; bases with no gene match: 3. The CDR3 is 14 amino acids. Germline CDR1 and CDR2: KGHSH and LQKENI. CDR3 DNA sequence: TGTGCCAGCTCACCTGAGACAGGGGGCCAGCCCCAGCATTTT. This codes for CASSPETGGQPQHF.

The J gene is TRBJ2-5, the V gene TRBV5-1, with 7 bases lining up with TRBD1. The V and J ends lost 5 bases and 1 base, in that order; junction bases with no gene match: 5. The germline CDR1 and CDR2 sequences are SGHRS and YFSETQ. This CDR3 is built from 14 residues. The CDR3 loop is CASSRQGPQETQYF. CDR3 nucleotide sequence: TGCGCCAGCAGTCGACAGGGACCCCAAGAGACCCAGTACTTC.

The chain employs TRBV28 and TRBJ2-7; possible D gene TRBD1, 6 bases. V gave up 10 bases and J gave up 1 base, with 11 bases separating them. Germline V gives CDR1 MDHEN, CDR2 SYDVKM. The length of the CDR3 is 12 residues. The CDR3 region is CATTRGSYEQYF. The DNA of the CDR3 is TGTGCCACCACCAGGGGTTCCTACGAGCAGTACTTC.

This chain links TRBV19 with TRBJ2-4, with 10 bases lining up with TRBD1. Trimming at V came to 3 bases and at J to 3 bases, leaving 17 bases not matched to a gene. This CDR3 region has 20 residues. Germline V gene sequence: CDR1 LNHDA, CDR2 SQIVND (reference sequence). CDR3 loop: CASSMSRQGAIRRDKNIQYF. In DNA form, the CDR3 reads TGTGCCAGTAGTATGTCTCGACAGGGGGCGATTAGGAGGGACAAAAACATTCAGTACTTC.

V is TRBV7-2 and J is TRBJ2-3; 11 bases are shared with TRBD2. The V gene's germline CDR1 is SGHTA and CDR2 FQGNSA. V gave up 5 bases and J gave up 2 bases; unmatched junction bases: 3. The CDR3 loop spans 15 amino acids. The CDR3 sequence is CASSRTSGYTDTQYF. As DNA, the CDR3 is TGTGCCAGCAGCCGGACTAGCGGGTACACAGATACGCAGTATTTT.

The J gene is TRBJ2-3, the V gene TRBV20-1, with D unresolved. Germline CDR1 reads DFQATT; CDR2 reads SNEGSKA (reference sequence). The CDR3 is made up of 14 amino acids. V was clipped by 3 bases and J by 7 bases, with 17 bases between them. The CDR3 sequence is CSASPQNVHYTQYF. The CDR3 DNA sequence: TGCAGTGCTAGTCCACAGAACGTTCACTATACGCAGTATTTT.

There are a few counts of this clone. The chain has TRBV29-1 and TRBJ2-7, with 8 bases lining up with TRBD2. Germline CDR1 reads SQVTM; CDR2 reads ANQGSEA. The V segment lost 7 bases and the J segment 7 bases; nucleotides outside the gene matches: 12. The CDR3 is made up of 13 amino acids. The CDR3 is CSASSGSLGEQYF. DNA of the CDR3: TGCAGCGCATCTAGCGGGTCTCTGGGGGAGCAGTACTTC.

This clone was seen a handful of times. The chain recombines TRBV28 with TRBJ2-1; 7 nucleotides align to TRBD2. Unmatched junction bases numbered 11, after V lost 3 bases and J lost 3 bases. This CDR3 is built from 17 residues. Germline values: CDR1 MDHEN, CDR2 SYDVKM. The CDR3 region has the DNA TGTGCCAGCAGTTTCCCCGAGCGGGGCCCCTACTACAATGAGCAGTTCTTC. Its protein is CASSFPERGPYYNEQFF.

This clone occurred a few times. This chain's CDR3 is CASSQVGAGTQYF. DNA of the CDR3: TGCGCCAGCAGCCAAGTCGGAGCGGGTACGCAGTATTTT. This rearrangement joins TRBV4-1 to TRBJ2-3; a possible D gene is TRBD2 (6 bases). The CDR3 length is 13 residues. Deletions cut 1 base from V and 8 bases from J, with 10 bases between. Germline V gene lookup returns CDR1 MGHRA and CDR2 YSYEKL.

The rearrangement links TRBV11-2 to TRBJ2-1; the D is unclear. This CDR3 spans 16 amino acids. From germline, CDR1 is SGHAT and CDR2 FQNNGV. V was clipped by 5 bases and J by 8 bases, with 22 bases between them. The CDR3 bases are TGTGCCAGCAGCGCACCACTAAACCCCCTCCCAGATGAGCAGTTCTTC. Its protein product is CASSAPLNPLPDEQFF.

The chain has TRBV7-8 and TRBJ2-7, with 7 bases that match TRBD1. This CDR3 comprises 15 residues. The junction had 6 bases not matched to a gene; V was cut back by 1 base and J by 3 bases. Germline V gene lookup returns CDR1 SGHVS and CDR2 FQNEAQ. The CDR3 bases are TGTGCCAGCAGCTTAGACAGGGGAAAGGGCTACGAGCAGTACTTC. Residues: CASSLDRGKGYEQYF. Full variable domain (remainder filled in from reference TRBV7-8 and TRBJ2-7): GAGVSQSPRYKVAKRGQDVALRCDPISGHVSLFWYQQALGQGPEFLTYFQNEAQLDKSGLPSDRFFAERPEGSVSTLKIQRTQQEDSAVYLCASSLDRGKGYEQYFGPGTRLTVT.

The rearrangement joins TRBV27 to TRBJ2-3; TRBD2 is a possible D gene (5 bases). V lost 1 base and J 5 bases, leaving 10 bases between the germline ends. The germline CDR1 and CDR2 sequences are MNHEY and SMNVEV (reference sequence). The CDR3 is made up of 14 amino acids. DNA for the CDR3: TGTGCCAGCAGTTTATTGGGAGAGGGAGATACGCAGTATTTT. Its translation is CASSLLGEGDTQYF.

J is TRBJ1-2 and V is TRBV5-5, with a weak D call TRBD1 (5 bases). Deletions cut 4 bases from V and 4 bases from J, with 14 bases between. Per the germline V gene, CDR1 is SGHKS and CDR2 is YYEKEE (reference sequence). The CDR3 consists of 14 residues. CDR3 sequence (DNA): TGTGCCAGCAGCCCAGGACATAACCCCTATGGCTACACCTTC. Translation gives CASSPGHNPYGYTF.

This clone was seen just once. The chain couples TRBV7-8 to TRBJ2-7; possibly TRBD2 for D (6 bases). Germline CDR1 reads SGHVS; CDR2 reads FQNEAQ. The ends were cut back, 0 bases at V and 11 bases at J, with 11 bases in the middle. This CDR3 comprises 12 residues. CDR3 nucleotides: TGTGCCAGCAGCTTAGCGGAGGGGCAGAAGTACTTC. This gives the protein CASSLAEGQKYF.

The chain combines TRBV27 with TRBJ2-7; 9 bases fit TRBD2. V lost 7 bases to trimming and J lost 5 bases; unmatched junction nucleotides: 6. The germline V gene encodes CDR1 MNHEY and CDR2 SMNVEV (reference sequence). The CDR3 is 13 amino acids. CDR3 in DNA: TGTGCCAGCACAACAGCGGGGGGCGACGAGCAGTACTTC. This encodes CASTTAGGDEQYF.

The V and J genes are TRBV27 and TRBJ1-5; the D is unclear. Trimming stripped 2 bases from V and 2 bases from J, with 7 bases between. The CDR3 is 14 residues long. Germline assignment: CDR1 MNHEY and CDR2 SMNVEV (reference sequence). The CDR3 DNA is TGTGCCAGCAGTTTAACCGGTGGCAATCAGCCCCAGCATTTT. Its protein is CASSLTGGNQPQHF.

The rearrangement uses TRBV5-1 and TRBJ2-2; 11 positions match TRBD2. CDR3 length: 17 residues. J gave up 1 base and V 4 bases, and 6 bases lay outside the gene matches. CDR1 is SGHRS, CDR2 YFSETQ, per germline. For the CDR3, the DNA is TGCGCCAGCAGCGTATTAACTAGCGGGGGGAACACCGGGGAGCTGTTTTTT. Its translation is CASSVLTSGGNTGELFF. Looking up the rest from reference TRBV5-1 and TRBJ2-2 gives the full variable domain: KAGVTQTPRYLIKTRGQQVTLSCSPISGHRSVSWYQQTPGQGLQFLFEYFSETQRNKGNFPGRFSGRQFSNSRSEMNVSTLELGDSALYLCASSVLTSGGNTGELFFGEGSRLTVL.

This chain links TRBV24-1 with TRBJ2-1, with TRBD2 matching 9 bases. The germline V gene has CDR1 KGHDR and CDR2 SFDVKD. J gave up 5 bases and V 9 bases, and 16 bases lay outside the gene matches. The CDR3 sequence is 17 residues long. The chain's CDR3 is CATSGASGTSNHNEQFF. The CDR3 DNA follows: TGTGCCACCTCAGGGGCTAGCGGGACTTCGAATCACAATGAGCAGTTCTTC.

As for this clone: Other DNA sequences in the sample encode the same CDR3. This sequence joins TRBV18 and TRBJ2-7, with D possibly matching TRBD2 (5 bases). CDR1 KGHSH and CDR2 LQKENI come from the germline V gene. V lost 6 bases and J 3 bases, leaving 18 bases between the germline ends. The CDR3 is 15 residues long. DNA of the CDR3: TGTGCCAGCTCTCCGGGAACCGGCGGTAGCTACGAGCAGTACTTC. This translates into CASSPGTGGSYEQYF.

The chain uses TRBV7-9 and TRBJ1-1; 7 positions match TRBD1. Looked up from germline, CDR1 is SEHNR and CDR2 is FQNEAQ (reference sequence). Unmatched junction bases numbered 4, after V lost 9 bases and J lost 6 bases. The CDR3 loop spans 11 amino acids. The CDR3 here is CASLTGSEAFF. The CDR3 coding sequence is TGTGCCAGTTTGACAGGGTCTGAAGCTTTCTTT.

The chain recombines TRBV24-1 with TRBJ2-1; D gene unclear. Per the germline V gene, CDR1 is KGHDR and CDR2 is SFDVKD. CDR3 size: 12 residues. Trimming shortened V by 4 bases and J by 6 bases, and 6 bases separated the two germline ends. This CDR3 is CATSDPGNEQFF. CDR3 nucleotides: TGTGCCACCAGTGACCCGGGCAATGAGCAGTTCTTC.

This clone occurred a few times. The CDR3 spells CASSPGQPQHF. CDR3 sequence (DNA): TGTGCCAGCAGCCCAGGGCAGCCCCAGCATTTT. The V call is TRBV2, the J call TRBJ1-5; perhaps TRBD1 as D (5 bases). The CDR3 sequence is 11 residues long. With 6 bases removed from V and 7 bases from J, the gap between germline ends came to 7 bases. Germline CDR1 is SNHLY and CDR2 is FYNNEI.

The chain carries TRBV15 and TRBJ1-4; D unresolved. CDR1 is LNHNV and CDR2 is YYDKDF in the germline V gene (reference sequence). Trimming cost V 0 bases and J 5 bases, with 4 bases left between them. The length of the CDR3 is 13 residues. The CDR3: CATSRERNEKLFF. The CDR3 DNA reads TGTGCCACCAGCAGAGAGAGAAATGAAAAACTGTTTTTT.

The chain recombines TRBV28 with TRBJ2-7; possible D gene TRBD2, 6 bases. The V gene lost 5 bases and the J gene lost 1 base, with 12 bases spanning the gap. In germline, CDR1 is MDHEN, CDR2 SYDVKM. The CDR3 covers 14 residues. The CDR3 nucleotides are TGTGCCAGCAGTGGGACTTCCCTTTCCTACGAGCAGTACTTC. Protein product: CASSGTSLSYEQYF. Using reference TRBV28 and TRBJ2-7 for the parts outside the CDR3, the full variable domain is DVKVTQSSRYLVKRTGEKVFLECVQDMDHENMFWYRQDPGLGLRLIYFSYDVKMKEKGDIPEGYSVSREKKERFSLILESASTNQTSMYLCASSGTSLSYEQYFGPGTRLTVT.

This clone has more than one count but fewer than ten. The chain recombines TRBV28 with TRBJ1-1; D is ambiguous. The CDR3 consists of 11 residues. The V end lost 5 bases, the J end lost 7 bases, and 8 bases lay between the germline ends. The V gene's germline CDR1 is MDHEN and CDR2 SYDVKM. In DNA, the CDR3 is TGTGCCAGCAGTACCTACGTTGAAGCTTTCTTT. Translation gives CASSTYVEAFF.

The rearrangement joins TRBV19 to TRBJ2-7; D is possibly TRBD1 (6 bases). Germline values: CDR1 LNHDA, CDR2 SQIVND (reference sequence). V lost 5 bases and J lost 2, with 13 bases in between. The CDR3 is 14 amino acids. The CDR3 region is CASSFQTGTYEQYF. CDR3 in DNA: TGTGCCAGTAGTTTCCAGACAGGCACCTACGAGCAGTACTTC. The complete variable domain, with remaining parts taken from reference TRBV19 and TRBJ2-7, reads DGGITQSPKYLFRKEGQNVTLSCEQNLNHDAMYWYRQDPGQGLRLIYYSQIVNDFQKGDIAEGYSVSREKKESFPLTVTSAQKNPTAFYLCASSFQTGTYEQYFGPGTRLTVT.

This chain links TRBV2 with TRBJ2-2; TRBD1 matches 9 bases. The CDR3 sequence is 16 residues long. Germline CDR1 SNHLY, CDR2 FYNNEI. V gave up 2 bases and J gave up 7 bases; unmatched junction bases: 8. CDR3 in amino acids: CASSENDRGFGGELFF. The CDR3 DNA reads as TGTGCCAGCAGTGAAAATGACAGGGGGTTTGGCGGGGAGCTGTTTTTT.

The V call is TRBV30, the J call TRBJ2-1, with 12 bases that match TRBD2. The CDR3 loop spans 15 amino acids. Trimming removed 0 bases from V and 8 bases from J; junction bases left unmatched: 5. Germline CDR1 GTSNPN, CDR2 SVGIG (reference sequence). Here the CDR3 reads CAWSVLSSGRDEQFF. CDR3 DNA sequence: TGTGCCTGGAGTGTACTGTCTAGCGGGAGGGATGAGCAGTTCTTC. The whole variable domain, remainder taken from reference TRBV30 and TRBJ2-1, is SQTIHQWPATLVQPVGSPLSLECTVEGTSNPNLYWYRQAAGRGLQLLFYSVGIGQISSEVPQNLSASRPQDRQFILSSKKLLLSDSGFYLCAWSVLSSGRDEQFFGPGTRLTVL.